This T cell receptor beta chain emerged from a study of shared clonotypes between healthy human individuals. Remarks on this clone: The sample holds other DNA sequences that translate to the same CDR3.

Trimming took 6 bases from V and 4 from J, leaving 7 bases between them. This CDR3 comprises 12 residues. Germline loops: CDR1 MNHEY, CDR2 SVGAGI. Profiling relied on immunoSEQ multiplex PCR, and the TCRdb table lists in-frame clones only, not all of them. The sample holds about 2 million clones; 90% to 95% are singletons and the top ten take more than 0.1%. This TCR was recovered from a man aged 18 to 29 in good health. The specimen sequenced was naive CD4+ T cells sorted from blood. As for subset: CD45RA+ positively selected. The chain employs TRBV6-5 and TRBJ1-3; unclear D gene. CDR3 nucleotides: TGTGCCAGCAGAAACCCGGGAAACACCATATATTTT. This codes for CASRNPGNTIYF.